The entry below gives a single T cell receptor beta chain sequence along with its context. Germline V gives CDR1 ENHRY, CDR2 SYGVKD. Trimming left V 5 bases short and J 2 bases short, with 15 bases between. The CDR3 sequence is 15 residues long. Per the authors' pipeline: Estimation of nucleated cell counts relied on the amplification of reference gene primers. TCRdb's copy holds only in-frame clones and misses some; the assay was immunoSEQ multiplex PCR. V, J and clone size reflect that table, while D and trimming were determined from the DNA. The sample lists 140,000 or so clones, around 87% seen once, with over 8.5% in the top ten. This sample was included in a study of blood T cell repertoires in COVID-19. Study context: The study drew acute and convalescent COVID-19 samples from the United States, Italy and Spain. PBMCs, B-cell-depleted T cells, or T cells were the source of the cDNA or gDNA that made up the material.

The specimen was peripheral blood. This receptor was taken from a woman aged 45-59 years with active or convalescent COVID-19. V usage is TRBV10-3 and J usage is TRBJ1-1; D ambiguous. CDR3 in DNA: TGTGCCATCAGTAAGGATGGGAGGGAAAACACTGAAGCTTTCTTT. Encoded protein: CAISKDGRENTEAFF.